This T cell receptor beta chain was recovered during a study of blood T cells in healthy people across ages. This clonotype was counted between two and nine times. Its matching antigen is unknown. At one of its ends the junction is not consistent with the germline gene, which may arise from a read error. Findings of the study overall: Age showed a roughly linear inverse relationship with TCR beta diversity per million T cells.

The second PCR ran about 6 to 12 cycles with a sample-barcoded 5' primer and J-beta primers. The yield of each sample was at least 3 million CDR3-containing paired-end reads. TCRdb processed the 5' RACE reads anew with MiXCR; each CDR3 protein has one entry. The table records about a million distinct CDR3 sequences, roughly half of them present only once. Germline lookup yields CDR1 MDHEN and CDR2 SYDVKM. This CDR3 contains 14 residues. The rearrangement links TRBV28 to TRBJ2-4, with 9 nucleotides matching TRBD1. The source of this sequence is a woman aged 60-75 years in good health. Sequencing was carried out using blood. The CDR3, as DNA: TGTGCCAGCAGGGACAGGGGCATATGGGAGACCCAGTACTTT. Protein sequence: CASRDRGIWETQYF.